Sequencing of this TCR beta chain was carried out in a study of CD8 T cells in ankylosing spondylitis. Points from the study as a whole: A subset of motif variants has previously been described in the synovial fluid and blood of reactive arthritis. Eight or nine highly homologous variants formed a TCR beta motif that appeared characteristic of ankylosing spondylitis blood. Matched ankylosing spondylitis synovial fluid reportedly showed significant enrichment of disease-linked clones.

Germline V gene data show CDR1 as SGHAT and CDR2 as FQNNGV. Trimming cost V 7 bases and J 0 bases, with 24 bases left between them. The CDR3 has 18 residues. There are many counts of this clonotype. Its antigen is unidentified. A quantitative 5'-RACE method, one with molecular barcodes, was used to make TCR beta libraries. TCRdb re-analysed the 5' RACE reads in MiXCR, keeping a single row per CDR3 protein. The table has 35,000 to 45,000 distinct CDR3 sequences, around 10% seen once. The receptor was derived from a male donor with ankylosing spondylitis or in good health (not recorded which). The sequenced sample was blood, either unsorted or a sorted T cell fraction (not recorded which). This rearrangement joins TRBV11-2 to TRBJ1-2; perhaps TRBD1 as D (6 bases). The CDR3 loop reads CASIPSTGGHRANYGYTF. The CDR3 nucleotides are TGTGCCAGCATCCCATCCACCGGGGGGCACCGTGCTAACTATGGCTACACCTTC.